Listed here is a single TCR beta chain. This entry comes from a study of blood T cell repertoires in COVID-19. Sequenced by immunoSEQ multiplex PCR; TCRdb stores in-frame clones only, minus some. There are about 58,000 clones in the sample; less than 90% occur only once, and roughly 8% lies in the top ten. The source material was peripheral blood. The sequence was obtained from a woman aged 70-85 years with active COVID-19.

The CDR3 DNA is TGTGCCAGCAGCTTGGGGCGGGGGAACACCGGGGAGCTGTTTTTT. It translates to CASSLGRGNTGELFF. The chain has TRBV7-3 and TRBJ2-2, with D possibly matching TRBD2 (6 bases). Germline V gives CDR1 SGHTA, CDR2 FQGTGA. The CDR3 sequence is 15 residues long. Trimming pared 3 bases from V and 1 base from J, leaving 9 bases between.